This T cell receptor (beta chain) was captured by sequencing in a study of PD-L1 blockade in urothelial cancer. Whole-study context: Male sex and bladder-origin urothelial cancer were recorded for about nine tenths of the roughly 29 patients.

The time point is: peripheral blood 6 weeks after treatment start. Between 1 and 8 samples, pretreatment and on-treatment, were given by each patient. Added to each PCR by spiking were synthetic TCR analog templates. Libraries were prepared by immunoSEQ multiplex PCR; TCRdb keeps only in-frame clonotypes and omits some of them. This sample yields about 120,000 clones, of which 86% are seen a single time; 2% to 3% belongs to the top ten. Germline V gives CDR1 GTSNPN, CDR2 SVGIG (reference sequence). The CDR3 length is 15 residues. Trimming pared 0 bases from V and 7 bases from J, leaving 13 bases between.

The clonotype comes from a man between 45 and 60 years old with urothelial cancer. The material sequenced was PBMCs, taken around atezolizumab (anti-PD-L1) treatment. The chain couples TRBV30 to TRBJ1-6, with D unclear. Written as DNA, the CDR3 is TGTGCCTGGAGTGTATTACAGTCCCGGAATTCACCCCTCCACTTT. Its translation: CAWSVLQSRNSPLHF.